A selection of T cell receptor beta chains follows, all from one sample in a study of response to subunit inactivated influenza vaccine. Each CDR3 protein is one row after TCRdb ran MiXCR on the RT-PCR reads. This sample has hundreds of thousands of distinct CDR3 sequences, with approximately 14% found just once. The specimen was PBMCs from blood, collected less than 15 days before vaccination. All receptors come from a man aged 45-60 years who received an inactivated influenza vaccine. CDR3s leave out the opening cysteine and the closing phenylalanine or tryptophan. The order of the fields is V gene, CDR3 protein.

v_gene: TRBV6-2/TRBV6-3
CDR3aa: ASRTAGATYEQY

v_gene: TRBV29-1
CDR3aa: SVEKGRGTDTQY

v_gene: TRBV29-1
CDR3aa: SVVLSYLLTYEQY

v_gene: TRBV11-1
CDR3aa: ASSFMTSGRAFPGELF

v_gene: TRBV20-1
CDR3aa: SSSRGTNTGELF

v_gene: TRBV7-2
CDR3aa: ASSLEATGWGGEQY

v_gene: TRBV7-9
CDR3aa: ASSNSQGTYGYT

v_gene: TRBV7-7
CDR3aa: ASSPPPAGGSNEQF

v_gene: TRBV11-2
CDR3aa: ASSLGPGGRAGETQY

v_gene: TRBV10-3
CDR3aa: AISERQGAGEAF

v_gene: TRBV18
CDR3aa: ASSPSGLNTEAF

v_gene: TRBV20-1
CDR3aa: SADTSGSINEQY

v_gene: TRBV20-1
CDR3aa: SARALASGGWEQY

v_gene: TRBV27
CDR3aa: ASSSIDRQGPNEKLF

v_gene: TRBV4-2
CDR3aa: ASSQESTGVGQPQH

v_gene: TRBV7-6
CDR3aa: ASSLQPSDTQY

v_gene: TRBV27
CDR3aa: ASRQLAVGTGELF